This T cell receptor beta chain was retrieved from a study of regulatory T cells in long-lasting Graves disease. Time point noted: newly diagnosed GD, antithyroid drugs for less than 3 months. Isolated PBMC RNA provided the starting material for the TCR library. This clonotype was detected many times. Germline V gene sequence: CDR1 LGHNT, CDR2 FRNRAP. The V gene lost 6 bases and the J gene lost 4 bases, with 6 bases spanning the gap. CDR3 length: 12 residues. Investigators prepared the TCR beta libraries by applying iRepertoire HTBI primers and Arm-PCR of CDR3 regions. TCRdb processed the multiplex PCR reads anew with MiXCR; each CDR3 protein has one entry. The sample carries about 400,000 distinct CDR3 sequences, roughly 15% recorded once. This sample also belongs to another study, concerning T cells in Graves' hyperthyroidism and ophthalmopathy. That source notes: Graves' hyperthyroidism is called stable when ophthalmopathy does not progress within 18 months.

The source is a woman aged 40 to 50 with Graves disease. The chain uses TRBV12-5 and TRBJ2-2; D gene uncertain. This material consisted of peripheral blood mononuclear cells (PBMCs), taken at new diagnosis, from a patient treated with antithyroid drugs. The CDR3 protein is CASGYVTGELFF. In nucleotides, the CDR3 is TGTGCTAGTGGATATGTCACCGGGGAGCTGTTTTTT.